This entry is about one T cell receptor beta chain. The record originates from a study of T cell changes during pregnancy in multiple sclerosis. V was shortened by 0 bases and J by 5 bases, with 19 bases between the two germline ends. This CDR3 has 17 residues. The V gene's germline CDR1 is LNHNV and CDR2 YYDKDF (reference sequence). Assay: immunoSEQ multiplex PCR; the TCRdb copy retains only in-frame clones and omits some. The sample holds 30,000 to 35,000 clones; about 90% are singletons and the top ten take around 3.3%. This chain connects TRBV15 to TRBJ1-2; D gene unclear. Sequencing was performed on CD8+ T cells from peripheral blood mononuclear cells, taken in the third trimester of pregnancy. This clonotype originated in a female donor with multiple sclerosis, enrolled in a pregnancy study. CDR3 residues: CATSRDLDSQRFYGYTF. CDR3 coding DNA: TGTGCCACCAGCAGAGATCTCGATTCACAACGTTTTTATGGCTACACCTTC.